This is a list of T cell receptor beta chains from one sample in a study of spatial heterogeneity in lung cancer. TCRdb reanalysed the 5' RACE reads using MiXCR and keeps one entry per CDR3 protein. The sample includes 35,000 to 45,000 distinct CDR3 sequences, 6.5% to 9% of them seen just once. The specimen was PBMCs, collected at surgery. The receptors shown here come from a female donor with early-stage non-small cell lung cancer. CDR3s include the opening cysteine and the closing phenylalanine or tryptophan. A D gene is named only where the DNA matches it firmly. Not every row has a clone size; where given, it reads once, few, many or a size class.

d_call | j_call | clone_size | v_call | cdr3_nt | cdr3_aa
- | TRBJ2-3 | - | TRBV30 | TGTGCCTGGAGTGTACACAGGGCAGATACGCAGTATTTT | CAWSVHRADTQYF
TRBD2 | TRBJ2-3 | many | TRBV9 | TGTGCCAGCAGTTTGGGACTAGCGCCAGATACGCAGTATTTT | CASSLGLAPDTQYF
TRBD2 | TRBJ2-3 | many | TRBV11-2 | TGTGCCAGCAGCTTAGGACTAGCGGGAGGTTACACAGATACGCAGTATTTT | CASSLGLAGGYTDTQYF
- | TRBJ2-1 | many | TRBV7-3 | TGTGCCAGCAGCTTAGACAGATCGAGCTCCTACAATGAGCAGTTCTTC | CASSLDRSSSYNEQFF
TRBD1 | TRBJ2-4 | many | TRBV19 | TGTGCCAGTAGTCGACAATGGACAGGGGAAAACATTCAGTACTTC | CASSRQWTGENIQYF
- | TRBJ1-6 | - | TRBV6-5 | TGTGCCAGCAGTTACTCCTTTCACGTCAGGAATTCACCCCTCCACTTT | CASSYSFHVRNSPLHF
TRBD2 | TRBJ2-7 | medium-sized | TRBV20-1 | TGCAGTGCAAGTCCGGGACTAGCGACCCTTTACGAGCAGTACTTC | CSASPGLATLYEQYF
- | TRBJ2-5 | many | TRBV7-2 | TGTGCCAGCAGCCCAGACACCTGGGGCAAGACCCAGTACTTC | CASSPDTWGKTQYF
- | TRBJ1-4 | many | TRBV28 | TGTGCCAGCAGCCCCCCACGGGGGGCAAGGGAAAAACTGTTTTTT | CASSPPRGAREKLFF
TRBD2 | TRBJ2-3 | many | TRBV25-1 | TGTGCCAGCATGGGACTAGCGGGAACAGATACGCAGTATTTT | CASMGLAGTDTQYF
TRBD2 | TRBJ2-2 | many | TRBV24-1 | TGTGCCTCTGGGCTAGCGGGGGCGAACACCGGGGAGCTGTTTTTT | CASGLAGANTGELFF
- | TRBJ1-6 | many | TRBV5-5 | TGTGCCAGCAGCTTGGCCACCGATCTTCTCAATTCACCCCTCCACTTT | CASSLATDLLNSPLHF
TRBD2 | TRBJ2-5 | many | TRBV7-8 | TGTGCCAGCAGCTCTCAAGCGGGAGGAGAAAAGACCCAGTACTTC | CASSSQAGGEKTQYF
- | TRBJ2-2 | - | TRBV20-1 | TGCAGTGCTAGAGAGCGGCTGAACACCGGGGAGCTGTTTTTT | CSARERLNTGELFF
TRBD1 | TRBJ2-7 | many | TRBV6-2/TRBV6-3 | TGTGCCAGCAGTTACGTTGGCAGGGGGTACGAGCAGTACTTC | CASSYVGRGYEQYF
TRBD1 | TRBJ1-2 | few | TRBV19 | TGTGCCAGTAGTATGGACAGGGGTCTTAACTATGGCTACACCTTC | CASSMDRGLNYGYTF
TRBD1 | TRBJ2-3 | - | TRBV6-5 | TGTGCCAGCAGTTCTGCTGGGACAGGGGATTATACGCAGTATTTT | CASSSAGTGDYTQYF
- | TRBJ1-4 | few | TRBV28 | TGTGCCAGCAGTTTAGACAGCGCAACTAATGAAAAACTGTTTTTT | CASSLDSATNEKLFF
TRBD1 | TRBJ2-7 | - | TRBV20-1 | TGCAGTGCAAGATTGACAGGGCGATACGAGCAGTACTTC | CSARLTGRYEQYF
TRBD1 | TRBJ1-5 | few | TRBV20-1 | TGCAGTGCTGAGAGGCCCGGGGACAGTGGTAATCAGCCCCAGCATTTT | CSAERPGDSGNQPQHF
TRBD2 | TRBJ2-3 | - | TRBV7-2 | TGTGCCAGCAGCCAGTGGCGGGGGGCAGATACGCAGTATTTT | CASSQWRGADTQYF
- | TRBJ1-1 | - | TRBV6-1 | TGTGCCAGCAGTGCGGACCGGGGGACTGAAGCTTTCTTT | CASSADRGTEAFF
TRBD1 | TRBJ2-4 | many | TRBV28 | TGTGCCAGCAGTCGGGACAGCCCTAGGGACATTCAGTACTTC | CASSRDSPRDIQYF
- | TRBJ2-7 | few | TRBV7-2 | TGTGCCAGCAGCTACCGGAGTAACTACGAGCAGTACTTC | CASSYRSNYEQYF
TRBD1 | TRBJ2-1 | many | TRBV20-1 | TGCAGTGCCAGGGACAGGGTGGTAGCGACCAATGAGCAGTTCTTC | CSARDRVVATNEQFF
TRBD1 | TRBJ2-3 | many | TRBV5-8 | TGTGCCAGCAGTACTCCAGGGGGAGATACGCAGTATTTT | CASSTPGGDTQYF
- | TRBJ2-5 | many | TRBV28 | TGTGCCAGCACCTCGAGGGAAGAGACCCAGTACTTC | CASTSREETQYF
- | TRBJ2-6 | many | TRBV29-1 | TGCAGCGTCTTACAGGGTTCCGGGGCCAACGTCCTGACTTTC | CSVLQGSGANVLTF
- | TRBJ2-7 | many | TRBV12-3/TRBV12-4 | TGTGCCAGCAGTTTCCAAGGGGGCTCCTACGAGCAGTACTTC | CASSFQGGSYEQYF
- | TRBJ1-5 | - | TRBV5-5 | TGTGCCAGCAGCTTGGGGCAGGGGCAAGGTCAGCCCCAGCATTTT | CASSLGQGQGQPQHF
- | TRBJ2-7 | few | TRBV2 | TGTGCCAGCAGTGAGACAATCGGGGAGCAGTACTTC | CASSETIGEQYF
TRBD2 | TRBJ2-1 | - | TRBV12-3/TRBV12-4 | TGTGCCAGCAAAAGATGGCCACTAGCGGCCGGGGGGGAGCAGTTCTTC | CASKRWPLAAGGEQFF
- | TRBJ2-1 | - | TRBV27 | TGTGCCAGCAGTCCACCCTTCGGGGGCAAAGATGAGCAGTTCTTC | CASSPPFGGKDEQFF
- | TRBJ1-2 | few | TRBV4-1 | TGCGCCAGCAGCCAAGAAGGTGCGAGTCCTTATGGCTACACCTTC | CASSQEGASPYGYTF
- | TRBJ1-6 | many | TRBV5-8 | TGTGCCAGCAGCTTTGGACCCGACCCGTATTCACCCCTCCACTTT | CASSFGPDPYSPLHF
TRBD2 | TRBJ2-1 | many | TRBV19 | TGTGCCAGTGGGGGGGACTACAATGAGCAGTTCTTC | CASGGDYNEQFF
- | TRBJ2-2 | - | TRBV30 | TGTGCCTGGATAGTTGACATTAACACCGGGGAGCTGTTTTTT | CAWIVDINTGELFF
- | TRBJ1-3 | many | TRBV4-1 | TGCGCCAGCAGCCAAGTTACGGGAAACACCATATATTTT | CASSQVTGNTIYF
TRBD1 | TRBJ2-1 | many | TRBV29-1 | TGCAGCGTTTTCCGGGACAGGGCGGACAATGAGCAGTTCTTC | CSVFRDRADNEQFF
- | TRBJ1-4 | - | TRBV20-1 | TGCAGTGCTAGAGCGGCAGGGCTTAATGAAAAACTGTTTTTT | CSARAAGLNEKLFF
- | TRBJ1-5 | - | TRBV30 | TGTGCCTGGAGTGTGGGAGGGGGCAATCAGCCCCAGCATTTT | CAWSVGGGNQPQHF
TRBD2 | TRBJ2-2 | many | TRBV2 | TGTGCCAGCAGTGCCGCGATAGCGGGAGAGACCGGGGAGCTGTTTTTT | CASSAAIAGETGELFF
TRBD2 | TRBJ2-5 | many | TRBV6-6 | TGTGCCAGCAGACCTCAACCGGGACTAGCGGCACAAGAGACCCAGTACTTC | CASRPQPGLAAQETQYF
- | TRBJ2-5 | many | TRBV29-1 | TGCAGCGGACGTCATCTAAAAGAGACCCAGTACTTC | CSGRHLKETQYF
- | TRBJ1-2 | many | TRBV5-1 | TGCGCCAGCAGCTTGGGGACAGACGGCTATGGCTACACCTTC | CASSLGTDGYGYTF
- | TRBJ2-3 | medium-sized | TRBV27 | TGTGCCAGCAGTTTAGTAGGGGAGGCAGATACGCAGTATTTT | CASSLVGEADTQYF
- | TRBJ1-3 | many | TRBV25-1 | TGTGCCAGCAGTGCACAGAAGTCTGGAAACACCATATATTTT | CASSAQKSGNTIYF
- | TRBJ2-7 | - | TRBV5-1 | TGCGCCAGCAGCTACGGCGGTGGGCTAGGAGCCTACGAGCAGTACTTC | CASSYGGGLGAYEQYF
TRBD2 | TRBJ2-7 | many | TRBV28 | TGTGCCAGCAGTTTTATCAGCGGGAGTTCGTACGAGCAGTACTTC | CASSFISGSSYEQYF
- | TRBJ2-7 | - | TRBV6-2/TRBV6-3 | TGTGCCAGCAGCCCTACTCTGGACGAGCAGTACTTC | CASSPTLDEQYF
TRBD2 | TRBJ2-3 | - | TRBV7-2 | TGTGCCAGCAGCTTAGGGGGCGGGAGGTCGTCGGCGCAGTATTTT | CASSLGGGRSSAQYF
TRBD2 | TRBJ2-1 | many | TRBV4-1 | TGCGCCAGCAGCCGCCTCGGACCTCTAGCGGGGAGAAACAATGAGCAGTTCTTC | CASSRLGPLAGRNNEQFF
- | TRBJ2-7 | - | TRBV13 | TGTGCCAGCAGCTCTCCCTCCCGGGACCGGGGCTACGAGCAGTACTTC | CASSSPSRDRGYEQYF
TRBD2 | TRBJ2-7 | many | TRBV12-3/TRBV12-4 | TGTGCCAGCAGCCGGGGACTAGCGTCTGACGAGCAGTACTTC | CASSRGLASDEQYF
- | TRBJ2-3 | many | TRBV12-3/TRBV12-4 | TGTGCCAGCAGTTTGAGATTCTCTAGCACAGATACGCAGTATTTT | CASSLRFSSTDTQYF
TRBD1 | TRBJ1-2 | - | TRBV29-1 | TGCAGCGCCTTAGACAGGGCCTATGGCTACACCTTC | CSALDRAYGYTF